The text below deals with one T cell receptor (beta chain). The repertoire was sequenced with immunoSEQ multiplex PCR; TCRdb's copy has only in-frame clones and lacks some. The table lists around 120,000 clones, around 90% of them singletons. Germline lookup yields CDR1 SGHVS and CDR2 FNYEAQ. CDR3 length equals 16 residues. V was shortened by 6 bases and J by 10 bases, with 25 bases between the two germline ends. This sample is part of a study of blood T cell repertoires in COVID-19. Overall study: The origin of the acute and convalescent COVID-19 samples was the United States, Italy and Spain. Sources were T cells, B-cell-depleted T cells, or PBMCs; the material itself was cDNA or gDNA.

The chain links TRBV7-6 to TRBJ2-1, with D unresolved. Sequenced sample: peripheral blood. The clonotype was recovered from a human donor in a cohort sampled during active COVID-19. CDR3 sequence: CASSRSGLPTFVEQFF. In DNA, the CDR3 is TGTGCCAGCAGTCGCTCAGGATTACCGACATTTGTAGAGCAGTTCTTC.